The 7 T cell receptor beta chains given below trace back to one sample, sequenced in a study of prognosis after radiotherapy for stage I lung cancer. It was by two-round multiplex PCR that TCR beta CDR3 was amplified from genomic DNA. Every TRBV and TRBJ gene had its own specific primer in first-round PCR. One entry per CDR3 protein, called by TCRdb with MiXCR from the multiplex PCR reads. The table records about 27,000 distinct CDR3 sequences, 25% to 35% of them present only once. The sequencing used PBMCs, collected before or after stereotactic body radiation therapy (not recorded which). These TCRs come from a donor aged 50 or older with non-small cell lung cancer.

The V call is TRBV20-1, the J call TRBJ1-5; 8 nucleotides align to TRBD1. Losses at the gene ends were 4 bases for V and 1 base for J; bases not matched to a gene: 3. Per the germline V gene, CDR1 is DFQATT and CDR2 is SNEGSKA (reference sequence). The CDR3 contains 14 residues. The CDR3 sequence is CSAKTGGSNQPQHF. In DNA form, the CDR3 reads TGCAGTGCTAAAACAGGGGGGAGCAATCAGCCCCAGCATTTT.

This clonotype was counted ten times or more. This chain connects TRBV28 to TRBJ1-2; 7 nucleotides match TRBD1. V lost 4 bases, J lost 4 bases, and 9 bases stayed unmatched. The CDR3 is 15 residues long. In germline, CDR1 is MDHEN, CDR2 SYDVKM. The CDR3 bases are TGTGCCAGCAGTTACCCCGGGCAGGGGGGCTATGGCTACACCTTC. Translated, it gives CASSYPGQGGYGYTF.

This clonotype was seen ten or more times. The chain recombines TRBV30 with TRBJ1-2; D unresolved. Trimming removed 4 bases at V and 8 bases at J, with 20 bases between. CDR3 size: 14 residues. The germline V gene has CDR1 GTSNPN and CDR2 SVGIG (reference sequence). This CDR3 is CAWTSEASLGGYTF. The CDR3 DNA is TGTGCCTGGACCTCCGAGGCCAGCCTTGGCGGCTACACCTTC.

The sample holds many counts of this clonotype. For the CDR3, the DNA is TGTGCCAGCACACCCCCGGGGGGCCTCAATCAGCCCCAGCATTTT. Translating it yields CASTPPGGLNQPQHF. This sequence joins TRBV6-1 and TRBJ1-5; a possible D gene is TRBD1 (6 bases). The CDR3 consists of 15 residues. Germline V lookup: CDR1 MNHNS, CDR2 SASEGT. Trimming took off 7 bases at V and 3 bases at J, with 16 bases between the two ends.

This clonotype came up many times. CDR3 nucleotide sequence: TGTGCCAGCAGTGTTCAGGGGGATAGCAATCAGCCCCAGCATTTT. Translated, it gives CASSVQGDSNQPQHF. V usage is TRBV2 and J usage is TRBJ1-5; 7 positions match TRBD1. The CDR3 length is 15 residues. CDR1 is SNHLY and CDR2 is FYNNEI in the germline V gene. V lost 4 bases and J lost 0; bases outside the gene matches: 3.

The V call is TRBV4-2, the J call TRBJ1-4; perhaps TRBD1 as D (6 bases). Germline CDR1 and CDR2: LGHNA and YNFKEQ. The CDR3 is made up of 15 amino acids. The ends were cut back, 1 base at V and 11 bases at J, with 17 bases in the middle. The CDR3 is CASSQGTVEGGKLFF. The CDR3 nucleotides are TGTGCCAGCAGCCAAGGGACAGTAGAGGGTGGGAAACTGTTTTTT.

This clonotype was detected many times. The rearrangement uses TRBV7-3 and TRBJ2-2, with D perhaps matching TRBD1 or TRBD2 (5 bases each). V lost 5 bases, J lost 2 bases, and 18 bases lay in between. The CDR3 consists of 17 residues. Germline CDR1 and CDR2: SGHTA and FQGTGA. The CDR3 region has the DNA TGTGCCAGCAGCCTAGGGGCTCGGACGGGAAACACCGGGGAGCTGTTTTTT. Its protein is CASSLGARTGNTGELFF.